Below, 2 T cell receptor beta chains from the same sample are listed, as sequenced in a study of CD8+CD57+ T cells in acquired aplastic anemia. Genomic DNA, serving as template, underwent TCR beta VDJ and CDR3 profiling. TCRdb re-derived calls from the reads in MiXCR, one entry per CDR3 protein. The sample gives 150,000 to 200,000 distinct CDR3 sequences, about 60% of which show up once; 35% to 50% is in the top ten. The specimen was sorted CD4+, CD8+, or CD8+CD57+ T cells (not recorded which) from PBMCs. The receptors originated from a human donor in good health.

This clonotype was counted a single time. Since no conserved phenylalanine or tryptophan closes the CDR3, a read error is the likely cause. The genes are TRBV7-9 and TRBJ2-5; D may be TRBD1 or TRBD2 (5 bases each). V was pared by 0 bases and J by 2 bases, with 10 bases between. There are 15 residues in the CDR3. The germline V gene encodes CDR1 SEHNR and CDR2 FQNEAQ (reference sequence). Written as DNA, the CDR3 is TGTGCCAGCAGCTTAGCAGGGGAGAAACAAGAGACCCAGTACTGC. Its translation is CASSLAGEKQETQYC.

This clonotype was detected many times. The rearrangement uses TRBV19 and TRBJ2-2, with 9 bases lining up with TRBD1. CDR1 is LNHDA, CDR2 SQIVND, per germline (reference sequence). The CDR3 sequence is 17 residues long. The junction had 13 bases not matched to a gene; V was cut back by 7 bases and J by 4 bases. In nucleotides, the CDR3 is TGTGCCAGTAAGTCTCTGATGGGACAGGGCACCACCGGGGAGCTGTTTTTT. This gives the protein CASKSLMGQGTTGELFF.